These 24 T cell receptor beta chains originate from one sample sequenced in a study of OX40 agonist ivuxolimab in advanced cancers. Measured with immunoSEQ multiplex PCR; TCRdb has only the in-frame clones, and not every one. The sample shows fewer than 50,000 clones, around 90% of them seen only once. The material was CD4+ or CD8+ T cells sorted from blood, obtained in a trial of the OX40 agonist ivuxolimab. The receptors originated from an adult with an advanced solid tumor such as melanoma, head and neck, liver or kidney cancer.

This chain connects TRBV7-3 to TRBJ2-1; D possibly corresponds to TRBD2 (6 bases). The CDR3 is made up of 15 amino acids. Germline CDR1 and CDR2: SGHTA and FQGTGA. Between the trimmed V and J ends, which lost 4 bases and 4 bases, there was a span of 14 bases. CDR3 sequence reads: CASSSGTEVYNEQFF. CDR3 nucleotides: TGTGCCAGCAGCTCCGGGACTGAAGTTTACAATGAGCAGTTCTTC.

This chain joins TRBV11-3 and TRBJ2-7, with 8 nucleotides matching TRBD1. After removal of 5 bases from V and 2 bases from J, the junction contained 14 bases not matched to a gene. The V gene's germline CDR1 is SGHNT and CDR2 YENEEA. The length of the CDR3 is 17 residues. The DNA for the CDR3 is TGTGCCAGCAGCCCGGTCGTCACAGGGGGGATTCCCTACGAGCAGTACTTC. Translating it yields CASSPVVTGGIPYEQYF.

The rearrangement joins TRBV2 to TRBJ1-5, with a weak D call TRBD1 (5 bases). With 1 base removed from V and 7 bases from J, the gap between germline ends came to 14 bases. The CDR3 totals 15 residues. Germline values: CDR1 SNHLY, CDR2 FYNNEI. In nucleotides, the CDR3 is TGTGCCAGCAGTGAAGAGTCAGGCGGGGACCAGCCCCAGCATTTT. This sequence encodes CASSEESGGDQPQHF.

The chain joins TRBV28 to TRBJ1-3; D is undetermined. The CDR3 consists of 14 residues. V was trimmed by 3 bases and J by 0 bases, leaving 6 bases between them. CDR1 and CDR2 (germline): MDHEN, SYDVKM. The CDR3 DNA reads as TGTGCCAGCAGTTTCAGAAGCTCTGGAAACACCATATATTTT. Its protein is CASSFRSSGNTIYF.

This clone was detected a few times. The gene calls are TRBV4-1 and TRBJ1-6, with D maybe TRBD1 (5 bases). The CDR3 contains 15 residues. From germline, CDR1 is MGHRA and CDR2 YSYEKL. V gave up 6 bases and J gave up 8 bases, with 17 bases separating them. The CDR3 sequence is CASSYGTSPYSPLHF. For the CDR3, the DNA is TGCGCCAGCAGTTACGGGACTTCCCCATATTCACCCCTCCACTTT.

This chain links TRBV10-3 with TRBJ2-7; maybe TRBD2 (6 bases). The CDR3 has 14 amino acids. Trimming pared 6 bases from V and 1 base from J, leaving 13 bases between. From germline, CDR1 is ENHRY and CDR2 SYGVKD. The CDR3 bases are TGTGCCATCAGCGGGGGACGGACTTCCTACGAGCAGTACTTC. Its translation is CAISGGRTSYEQYF.

The rearrangement links TRBV5-4 to TRBJ2-1; 9 bases match TRBD2. V lost 1 base to trimming and J lost 2 bases; unmatched junction nucleotides: 4. The germline V gene encodes CDR1 SGHNT and CDR2 YYREEE (reference sequence). The CDR3 spans 16 residues. DNA for the CDR3: TGTGCCAGCAGCTTGTACCGCGGGGGGGCCTACAATGAGCAGTTCTTC. Translated: CASSLYRGGAYNEQFF.

The V and J genes are TRBV11-2 and TRBJ2-7; D possibly corresponds to TRBD1 (6 bases). Looked up from germline, CDR1 is SGHAT and CDR2 is FQNNGV. Trimming shortened V by 5 bases and J by 2 bases, and 16 bases separated the two germline ends. This CDR3 spans 15 amino acids. DNA of the CDR3: TGTGCCAGCAGCCTCAACGGACAGCCACCCTACGAGCAGTACTTC. It is translated as CASSLNGQPPYEQYF.

The chain joins TRBV7-3 to TRBJ2-1; D is undetermined. This CDR3 has 13 amino acids. Germline V CDR1 and CDR2: SGHTA, FQGTGA. V lost 5 bases, J lost 5 bases, and 10 bases lay in between. The CDR3 DNA reads as TGTGCCAGCAGCCCCGGACGGAACAATGAGCAGTTCTTC. Amino acid sequence: CASSPGRNNEQFF.

This chain links TRBV11-2 with TRBJ2-3, with D possibly being TRBD2 (6 bases). V gave up 8 bases and J gave up 0 bases, with 12 bases separating them. The germline V gene has CDR1 SGHAT and CDR2 FQNNGV. The CDR3 length is 14 residues. The CDR3 region is CASRGGSSTDTQYF. CDR3 bases: TGTGCCAGCCGTGGGGGGTCTAGCACAGATACGCAGTATTTT. Full variable domain (rest looked up from reference TRBV11-2 and TRBJ2-3): EAGVAQSPRYKIIEKRQSVAFWCNPISGHATLYWYQQILGQGPKLLIQFQNNGVVDDSQLPKDRFSAERLKGVDSTLKIQPAKLEDSAVYLCASRGGSSTDTQYFGPGTRLTVL.

The rearrangement joins TRBV4-3 to TRBJ2-5; 10 positions agree with TRBD2. The CDR3 loop spans 16 amino acids. In germline, CDR1 is LGHNA, CDR2 YSLEER. V lost 0 bases to trimming and J lost 4 bases; unmatched junction nucleotides: 5. The CDR3 spells CASSQDGAGGRETQYF. The CDR3, as DNA: TGCGCCAGCAGCCAAGATGGAGCGGGGGGGCGAGAGACCCAGTACTTC.

This sequence joins TRBV5-8 and TRBJ2-3; D may be TRBD2 (5 bases). With 4 bases removed from V and 3 bases from J, the gap between germline ends came to 12 bases. Germline values: CDR1 SGHTS, CDR2 YDEGEE. The CDR3 consists of 14 residues. The CDR3 region is CASSLAARTDTQYF. CDR3 bases: TGTGCCAGCAGCCTAGCCGCCAGGACAGATACGCAGTATTTT.

The chain couples TRBV2 to TRBJ1-5; weak D call: TRBD1 (5 bases). The V end was cut by 3 bases, the J end by 2 bases, with 14 bases between. Germline assignment: CDR1 SNHLY and CDR2 FYNNEI. The CDR3 sequence is 16 residues long. Written as DNA, the CDR3 is TGTGCCAGCAGTGACCTCAGCCAGGGTGGCAATCAGCCCCAGCATTTT. Amino acids: CASSDLSQGGNQPQHF.

CDR3 bases: TGTGCCAGCAGCTTAGGTAGGGGGAGATCGAACACTGAAGCTTTCTTT. Its translation: CASSLGRGRSNTEAFF. J is TRBJ1-1 and V is TRBV11-3, with D tentatively TRBD1 (6 bases). The CDR3 runs to 16 residues. Trimming stripped 1 base from V and 1 base from J, with 13 bases between. Germline CDR1 SGHNT, CDR2 YENEEA.

The V call is TRBV14, the J call TRBJ2-5; 11 nucleotides line up with TRBD2. The V gene end was trimmed by 7 bases and the J gene end by 2 bases; junction bases not matched to a gene: 6. The germline CDR1 and CDR2 sequences are SGHDN and FVKESK. The CDR3 contains 15 residues. In DNA, the CDR3 is TGTGCCAGCACCCTAGCGGGGGGACCGCAAGAGACCCAGTACTTC. Translated, it gives CASTLAGGPQETQYF.

The chain links TRBV7-2 to TRBJ1-5; D possibly corresponds to TRBD1 (5 bases). From germline, CDR1 is SGHTA and CDR2 FQGNSA. This CDR3 is built from 16 residues. The V and J ends lost 0 bases and 2 bases respectively, with 11 bases between them. The CDR3 here is CASSLAFGGGNQPQHF. CDR3 in DNA: TGTGCCAGCAGCTTAGCATTTGGGGGGGGCAATCAGCCCCAGCATTTT.

The V and J genes are TRBV7-2 and TRBJ1-4, with 9 bases aligning to TRBD1. The V gene end was trimmed by 6 bases and the J gene end by 8 bases; junction bases not matched to a gene: 10. Germline lookup yields CDR1 SGHTA and CDR2 FQGNSA. The CDR3 is 15 amino acids. CDR3 amino acids: CASRSTGTGNEKLFF. The CDR3 DNA is TGTGCCAGCAGGTCAACCGGGACAGGGAACGAAAAACTGTTTTTT.

This clone is a singleton in its sample. The rearrangement joins TRBV6-5 to TRBJ2-2; D uncertain. Germline lookup yields CDR1 MNHEY and CDR2 SVGAGI. V was trimmed by 2 bases and J by 2 bases, leaving 6 bases between them. This CDR3 is 14 amino acids long. CDR3 residues: CASSYRVNTGELFF. CDR3 nucleotides: TGTGCCAGCAGTTACCGGGTCAACACCGGGGAGCTGTTTTTT.

This clone has only one observation. The genes are TRBV5-5 and TRBJ1-4; 7 nucleotides agree with TRBD1. Germline V gene sequence: CDR1 SGHKS, CDR2 YYEKEE (reference sequence). The CDR3 is made up of 16 amino acids. J was trimmed by 0 bases and V by 6 bases; bases with no gene match: 8. CDR3 region: CASIEGAYTTNEKLFF. The CDR3 DNA reads TGTGCCAGCATCGAGGGGGCTTATACAACTAATGAAAAACTGTTTTTT.

V and J are TRBV6-5 and TRBJ2-7; D uncertain. The germline V gene encodes CDR1 MNHEY and CDR2 SVGAGI. The CDR3 is 14 residues long. The V gene lost 2 bases and the J gene lost 0 bases, with 8 bases spanning the gap. CDR3 region: CASSYNVISYEQYF. Written as DNA, the CDR3 is TGTGCCAGCAGTTACAATGTAATCTCCTACGAGCAGTACTTC.

This clone has only one observation. V and J are TRBV5-6 and TRBJ2-7, with 11 positions matching TRBD2. CDR3 size: 17 residues. V shed 1 base and J 3 bases; nucleotides not matched to a gene: 9. Germline-derived CDR1 and CDR2 are SGHDT and YYEEEE. CDR3 nucleotide sequence: TGTGCCAGCAGCTTGAGCCTAGCGGGGGGCCCTATCTACGAGCAGTACTTC. Translating it yields CASSLSLAGGPIYEQYF.

The chain uses TRBV7-6 and TRBJ2-7; 7 positions match TRBD1. In germline, CDR1 is SGHVS, CDR2 FNYEAQ. The CDR3 runs to 16 residues. V was clipped by 5 bases and J by 4 bases; unmatched bases: 14. CDR3 sequence reads: CASSPEGAVGPYEQYF. In DNA form, the CDR3 reads TGTGCCAGCAGCCCCGAGGGGGCAGTCGGACCGTACGAGCAGTACTTC.

V usage is TRBV7-2 and J usage is TRBJ2-5; D possibly corresponds to TRBD2 (6 bases). Trimming removed 0 bases from V and 7 bases from J, with 12 bases in between. CDR3 length: 14 residues. The germline V gene encodes CDR1 SGHTA and CDR2 FQGNSA. The CDR3 coding sequence is TGTGCCAGCAGCTTAGCGGAGGGTTTTTCGACCCAGTACTTC. It specifies CASSLAEGFSTQYF.

V usage is TRBV5-4 and J usage is TRBJ2-5; no definite D call. This CDR3 region has 13 residues. Trimming left V 0 bases short and J 1 base short, with 4 bases between. CDR1 SGHNT and CDR2 YYREEE come from the germline V gene (reference sequence). CDR3 amino acids: CASSLDSQETQYF. The CDR3 region has the DNA TGTGCCAGCAGCTTGGACTCCCAAGAGACCCAGTACTTC.